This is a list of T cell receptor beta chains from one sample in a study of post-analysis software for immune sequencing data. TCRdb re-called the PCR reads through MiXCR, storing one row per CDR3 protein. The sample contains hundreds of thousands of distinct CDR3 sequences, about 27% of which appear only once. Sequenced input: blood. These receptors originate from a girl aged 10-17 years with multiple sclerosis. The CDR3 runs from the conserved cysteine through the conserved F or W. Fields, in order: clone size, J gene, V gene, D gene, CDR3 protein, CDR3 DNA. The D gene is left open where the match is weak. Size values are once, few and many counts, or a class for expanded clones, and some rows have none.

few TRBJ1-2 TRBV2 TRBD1 CASSAGQGCYGYTF TGTGCCAGCAGTGCGGGACAGGGATGCTATGGCTACACCTTC
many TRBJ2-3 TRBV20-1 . CSASGRGTDTQYF TGCAGTGCTAGTGGGCGGGGTACAGATACGCAGTATTTT
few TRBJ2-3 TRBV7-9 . CASSLIATADTQYF TGTGCCAGCAGCTTGATAGCTACCGCAGATACGCAGTATTTT
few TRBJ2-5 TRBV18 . CASSRTTHQYF TGTGCCAGCTCACGCACAACGCATCAGTACTTC
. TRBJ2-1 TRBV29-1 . CSGEKTGNSYNEQFF TGCAGCGGGGAGAAAACAGGGAACTCCTACAATGAGCAGTTCTTC
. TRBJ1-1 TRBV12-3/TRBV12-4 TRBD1 CASSFRDRDTEAFF TGTGCCAGCAGTTTTCGGGACAGAGACACTGAAGCTTTCTTT
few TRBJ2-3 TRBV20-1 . CSAYDRSGLARYF TGCAGTGCTTACGACCGGAGTGGGCTAGCGAGGTATTTT
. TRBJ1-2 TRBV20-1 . CSARAGDYGYTF TGCAGTGCTAGAGCAGGGGACTATGGCTACACCTTC
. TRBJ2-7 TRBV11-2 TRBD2 CASSLAPRGGLNEQYF TGTGCCAGCAGCTTAGCCCCTCGGGGGGGCCTGAATGAGCAGTACTTC
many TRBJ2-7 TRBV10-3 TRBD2 CAISGPGLAGTYEQYF TGTGCCATCAGTGGCCCGGGACTAGCGGGAACCTACGAGCAGTACTTC
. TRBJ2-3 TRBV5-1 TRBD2 CASSLSGTSGRSPDTQYF TGCGCCAGCAGCTTGTCCGGGACTAGCGGGCGAAGTCCAGATACGCAGTATTTT
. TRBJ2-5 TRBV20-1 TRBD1 CSATSGGREPQETQYF TGCAGTGCTACATCAGGGGGTCGGGAACCCCAAGAGACCCAGTACTTC
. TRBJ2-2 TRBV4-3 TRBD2 CASSHGTSVTGELFF TGCGCCAGCAGCCACGGGACTAGCGTAACCGGGGAGCTGTTTTTT
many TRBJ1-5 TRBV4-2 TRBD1 CASSDTGGDQPQHF TGTGCCAGCAGCGATACAGGGGGGGACCAGCCCCAGCATTTT
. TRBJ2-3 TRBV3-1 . CASNQDVAADTQYF TGTGCCAGCAACCAAGATGTGGCGGCAGATACGCAGTATTTT
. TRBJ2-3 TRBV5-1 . CACSLLGGDRGPGAQYF TGCGCCTGCAGCTTGTTAGGGGGAGACCGCGGCCCTGGGGCGCAGTATTTT
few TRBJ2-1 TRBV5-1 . CASSYGLWGGFDNEQFF TGCGCCAGCAGCTACGGTTTGTGGGGGGGCTTTGACAATGAGCAGTTCTTC
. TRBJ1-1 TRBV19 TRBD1 CASSPGQGGRGEAFF TGTGCCAGTAGTCCTGGACAGGGAGGTCGGGGAGAAGCTTTCTTT
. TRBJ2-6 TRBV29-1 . CSVEDSGANVRTF TGCAGCGTCGAAGACTCTGGGGCCAACGTCCGGACTTTC
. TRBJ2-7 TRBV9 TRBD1 CASSRPAGGSDEQYF TGTGCCAGCAGCCGCCCGGCAGGGGGATCGGACGAGCAGTACTTC
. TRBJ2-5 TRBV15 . CATGLYTGETQYF TGTGCCACCGGACTGTACACCGGGGAGACCCAGTACTTC
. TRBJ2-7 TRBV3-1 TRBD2 CASSSTGPTSGRPYEQYF TGTGCCAGCAGCTCTACGGGACCTACTAGCGGGAGACCCTACGAGCAGTACTTC
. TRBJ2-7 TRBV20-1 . CSAWRGETYEQYF TGCAGTGCCTGGAGGGGGGAGACCTACGAGCAGTACTTC
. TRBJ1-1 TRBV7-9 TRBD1 CASSSSGQGIPEAFF TGTGCCAGCAGCTCATCGGGACAGGGGATCCCTGAAGCTTTCTTT
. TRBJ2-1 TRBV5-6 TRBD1 CASSLVRRGTGEFF TGTGCCAGCAGCTTGGTCCGAAGGGGGACAGGGGAGTTCTTC
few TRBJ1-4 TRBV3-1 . CASSQARGNEKLFF TGTGCCAGCAGCCAAGCCCGAGGTAATGAAAAACTGTTTTTT
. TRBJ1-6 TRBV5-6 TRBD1 CASSQRTGGGSSPLHF TGTGCCAGCAGCCAGCGGACAGGGGGCGGCTCTTCACCCCTCCACTTT
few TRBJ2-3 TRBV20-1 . CSAEDRDTQYF TGCAGTGCAGAGGACCGAGATACGCAGTATTTT
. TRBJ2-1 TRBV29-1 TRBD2 CSVEGQRGLAGKDNEQFF TGCAGCGTTGAAGGCCAAAGGGGACTAGCGGGAAAGGACAATGAGCAGTTCTTC
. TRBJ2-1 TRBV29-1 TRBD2 CSVESLAGDYNEQFF TGCAGCGTTGAATCCCTAGCGGGGGACTACAATGAGCAGTTCTTC
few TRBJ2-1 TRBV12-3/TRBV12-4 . CASIRTHPGNEQFF TGTGCCAGCATACGAACCCACCCAGGGAATGAGCAGTTCTTC
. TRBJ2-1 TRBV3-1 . CASSQEGRGYRAYNEQFF TGTGCCAGCAGCCAAGAGGGGAGAGGTTACCGGGCCTACAATGAGCAGTTCTTC
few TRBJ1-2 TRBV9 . CASSVGGGPHPYGYTF TGTGCCAGCAGCGTAGGTGGGGGGCCCCATCCCTATGGCTACACCTTC
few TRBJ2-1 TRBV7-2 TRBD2 CASSLARLAGVNEQFF TGTGCCAGCAGCTTAGCGCGACTAGCGGGAGTCAATGAGCAGTTCTTC